The 30 T cell receptor beta chains reported below all come from one sample, sequenced in a study of technical replicates of blood from a few donors. Clones were sequenced by immunoSEQ multiplex PCR, and TCRdb holds only the in-frame ones, with some missing. This sample has 72,000 or so clones, with around 92% found just once. Sequences were obtained from T cells isolated from PBMCs. These receptors came from a human donor in good health.

The DNA of the CDR3 is TGTGCCAGTAGTATAACGGTTTATAGCAATCAGCCCCAGCATTTT. Its translation: CASSITVYSNQPQHF. The genes are TRBV19 and TRBJ1-5; D unresolved. Deletions cut 2 bases from V and 0 bases from J, with 8 bases between. In germline, CDR1 is LNHDA, CDR2 SQIVND (reference sequence). The CDR3 totals 15 residues. Filled out from reference TRBV19 and TRBJ1-5, the complete variable domain reads DGGITQSPKYLFRKEGQNVTLSCEQNLNHDAMYWYRQDPGQGLRLIYYSQIVNDFQKGDIAEGYSVSREKKESFPLTVTSAQKNPTAFYLCASSITVYSNQPQHFGDGTRLSIL.

The chain joins TRBV7-7 to TRBJ2-5; the D gene is possibly TRBD1 (6 bases). CDR3 length equals 15 residues. Trimming took off 3 bases at V and 1 base at J, with 12 bases between the two ends. Germline CDR1 SSHAT, CDR2 FNYEAQ (reference sequence). In nucleotides, the CDR3 is TGTGCCAGCAGCTTGACGACAGGTCTCCAAGAGACCCAGTACTTC. As protein: CASSLTTGLQETQYF.

This clone appeared once. The rearrangement uses TRBV9 and TRBJ1-5, with 7 bases fitting TRBD1. The CDR3 consists of 15 residues. The V and J ends lost 0 bases and 2 bases, in that order; junction bases with no gene match: 2. CDR1 and CDR2 from the germline V gene are SGDLS and YYNGEE. For the CDR3, the DNA is TGTGCCAGCAGCGTAGATCAGGGGGGCAATCAGCCCCAGCATTTT. This encodes CASSVDQGGNQPQHF.

V usage is TRBV6-1 and J usage is TRBJ1-2; 7 bases align to TRBD1. This CDR3 spans 15 amino acids. Per the germline V gene, CDR1 is MNHNS and CDR2 is SASEGT. Germline trimming cut 1 base from V and 6 bases from J; bases unmatched to any gene: 8. CDR3: CASSEDRGVLNGYTF. The CDR3, as DNA: TGTGCCAGCAGTGAAGACAGGGGAGTATTAAATGGCTACACCTTC.

This clone was observed a single time. The chain recombines TRBV27 with TRBJ2-1; TRBD2 matches 9 bases. This CDR3 is 17 amino acids long. Germline assignment: CDR1 MNHEY and CDR2 SMNVEV (reference sequence). Trimming at V came to 5 bases and at J to 7 bases, leaving 15 bases not matched to a gene. The CDR3 DNA sequence: TGTGCCAGCAGTCCACTCCTGCTAGCGGGAATTGTAAATGAGCAGTTCTTC. It yields the protein CASSPLLLAGIVNEQFF.

This clone came up once. The rearrangement joins TRBV30 to TRBJ2-1, with a tentative D call TRBD2 (5 bases). CDR3 length equals 17 residues. V lost 0 bases and J 2 bases, leaving 17 bases between the germline ends. CDR1 is GTSNPN and CDR2 is SVGIG in the germline V gene (reference sequence). In DNA form, the CDR3 reads TGTGCCTGGAGTGTACTTGGTCGAGGGCCAACCTACAATGAGCAGTTCTTC. The encoded protein is CAWSVLGRGPTYNEQFF.

The chain carries TRBV7-2 and TRBJ2-7; 10 nucleotides line up with TRBD2. The V gene end was trimmed by 5 bases and the J gene end by 3 bases; junction bases not matched to a gene: 7. This CDR3 has 15 amino acids. Germline V gene lookup returns CDR1 SGHTA and CDR2 FQGNSA. CDR3 protein: CASSVGIAGGYEQYF. The DNA for the CDR3 is TGTGCCAGCAGCGTTGGCATAGCGGGAGGCTACGAGCAGTACTTC.

The J gene is TRBJ1-2, the V gene TRBV5-4; D is possibly TRBD1 (5 bases). This CDR3 is 18 amino acids long. The V end lost 2 bases, the J end lost 0 bases, and 20 bases lay between the germline ends. Germline CDR1 and CDR2: SGHNT and YYREEE (reference sequence). CDR3 DNA: TGTGCCAGCAGCTTACTTGGGGCAGGGCCCGAGTCTAACTATGGCTACACCTTC. Amino acid sequence: CASSLLGAGPESNYGYTF.

This sequence joins TRBV6-1 and TRBJ2-1, with 11 bases aligning to TRBD2. The CDR3 is made up of 17 amino acids. Germline V gives CDR1 MNHNS, CDR2 SASEGT. V dropped 4 bases and J dropped 6; count of bases not matched to a gene: 11. CDR3 nucleotide sequence: TGTGCCAGCAGTGGGACAGCTATAGCGGGAGGGGGCAATGAGCAGTTCTTC. It translates to CASSGTAIAGGGNEQFF.

This chain connects TRBV11-3 to TRBJ2-6; 7 nucleotides align to TRBD1. The CDR3 totals 16 residues. Germline lookup yields CDR1 SGHNT and CDR2 YENEEA. With 1 base clipped from V and 3 bases from J, the junction kept 3 bases outside the gene matches. The CDR3 loop is CASSLGQGDGANVLTF. In nucleotides, the CDR3 is TGTGCCAGCAGCTTAGGTCAGGGGGATGGGGCCAACGTCCTGACTTTC.

The rearrangement joins TRBV5-5 to TRBJ1-5, with D tentatively TRBD1 (6 bases). Trimming cost V 3 bases and J 6 bases, with 16 bases left between them. The CDR3 runs to 15 residues. Germline lookup yields CDR1 SGHKS and CDR2 YYEKEE (reference sequence). The CDR3 loop is CASSSEYTGPQPQHF. The CDR3 DNA is TGTGCCAGCAGCTCAGAGTATACAGGGCCTCAGCCCCAGCATTTT.

V and J are TRBV7-9 and TRBJ2-1; TRBD1 matches 7 bases. The germline V gene encodes CDR1 SEHNR and CDR2 FQNEAQ (reference sequence). CDR3 length: 15 amino acids. V lost 5 bases, J lost 5 bases, and 9 bases stayed unmatched. In DNA form, the CDR3 reads TGTGCCAGCAGCCCACTGGGGACAGATAACAATGAGCAGTTCTTC. Amino acid sequence: CASSPLGTDNNEQFF.

V gene TRBV28 combines with J gene TRBJ2-1; possible D gene TRBD1, 8 bases. This CDR3 has 16 residues. Trimming stripped 6 bases from V and 7 bases from J, with 22 bases between. The germline CDR1 and CDR2 sequences are MDHEN and SYDVKM. CDR3 amino acids: CASRRDRGGPKNEQFF. The DNA for the CDR3 is TGTGCCAGCAGACGCGACAGGGGAGGGCCAAAGAATGAGCAGTTCTTC.

The J gene is TRBJ2-3, the V gene TRBV7-3; D gene unclear. CDR1 is SGHTA, CDR2 FQGTGA, per germline. The CDR3 contains 14 residues. V lost 5 bases and J 4 bases, leaving 13 bases between the germline ends. The CDR3 sequence: CASSRLEVADTQYF. CDR3 nucleotide sequence: TGTGCCAGCAGCCGGCTCGAGGTGGCAGATACGCAGTATTTT.

J is TRBJ2-3 and V is TRBV4-1; D unclear. Germline V lookup: CDR1 MGHRA, CDR2 YSYEKL. The CDR3 extends over 14 amino acids. V was trimmed by 4 bases and J by 2 bases, leaving 10 bases between them. The chain's CDR3 is CASSPRVVTDTQYF. DNA for the CDR3: TGCGCCAGCAGCCCTCGGGTAGTCACAGATACGCAGTATTTT.

This chain links TRBV4-1 with TRBJ1-2, with 8 bases identical to TRBD1. The V and J ends lost 2 bases and 8 bases, in that order; junction bases with no gene match: 4. The CDR3 runs to 13 residues. Germline-derived CDR1 and CDR2 are MGHRA and YSYEKL. This chain's CDR3 is CASSQQGATGYTF. The CDR3 nucleotides are TGCGCCAGCAGCCAACAGGGGGCGACAGGCTACACCTTC.

This sequence joins TRBV28 and TRBJ2-3; perhaps TRBD2 as D (6 bases). There are 14 residues in the CDR3. CDR1 is MDHEN, CDR2 SYDVKM, per germline. The germline V and J ends were trimmed by 7 bases and 5 bases, with 16 bases remaining between them. The CDR3 sequence: CASKRAPGEDTQYF. Here the CDR3 DNA reads TGTGCCAGCAAGAGGGCCCCGGGGGAAGATACGCAGTATTTT.

The chain is built from TRBV7-9 and TRBJ1-4; possibly TRBD1 for D (5 bases). The CDR3 consists of 13 residues. The V end lost 3 bases, the J end lost 13 bases, and 15 bases lay between the germline ends. Germline assignment: CDR1 SEHNR and CDR2 FQNEAQ (reference sequence). CDR3 bases: TGTGCCAGCAGCTTGGGGGAGGAAACCGGACTGTTTTTT. Its translation: CASSLGEETGLFF.

The rearrangement joins TRBV7-8 to TRBJ2-1, with D uncertain. The ends were cut back, 0 bases at V and 8 bases at J, with 8 bases in the middle. CDR1 and CDR2 from the germline V gene are SGHVS and FQNEAQ. CDR3 length: 13 residues. In DNA form, the CDR3 reads TGTGCCAGCAGCTTAGCGTTCCGTTATGAGCAGTTCTTC. This codes for CASSLAFRYEQFF.

This sequence joins TRBV11-3 and TRBJ2-7; D gene unclear. CDR3 length equals 11 residues. Trimming stripped 9 bases from V and 0 bases from J, with 6 bases between. In germline, CDR1 is SGHNT, CDR2 YENEEA. CDR3 DNA sequence: TGTGCCAGTCAGGACTCCTACGAGCAGTACTTC. The encoded protein is CASQDSYEQYF. The full variable domain, in which reference TRBV11-3 and TRBJ2-7 provide the parts outside the CDR3, is EAGVVQSPRYKIIEKKQPVAFWCNPISGHNTLYWYLQNLGQGPELLIRYENEEAVDDSQLPKDRFSAERLKGVDSTLKIQPAELGDSAVYLCASQDSYEQYFGPGTRLTVT.

The rearrangement links TRBV11-3 to TRBJ1-3, with unresolved D. CDR1 SGHNT and CDR2 YENEEA come from the germline V gene. V was cut by 2 bases and J by 3 bases, with 20 bases left in between. CDR3 size: 18 residues. The CDR3 protein is CASSLSEPGREGGNTIYF. The CDR3 nucleotides read TGTGCCAGCAGCTTATCCGAACCTGGCAGAGAGGGTGGAAACACCATATATTTT.

The chain has TRBV4-3 and TRBJ2-1; TRBD2 matches at 7 bases. Germline V gene sequence: CDR1 LGHNA, CDR2 YSLEER. V was clipped by 1 base and J by 3 bases; unmatched bases: 3. CDR3 length: 15 amino acids. CDR3 bases: TGCGCCAGCAGCCAAGTGCGGGAGAGCTACAATGAGCAGTTCTTC. Protein sequence: CASSQVRESYNEQFF.

The chain uses TRBV6-1 and TRBJ1-1, with D possibly being TRBD1 (6 bases). The ends were cut back, 3 bases at V and 0 bases at J, with 14 bases in the middle. Germline CDR1 MNHNS, CDR2 SASEGT. This CDR3 contains 16 residues. The CDR3 spells CASSDRRGVMNTEAFF. In DNA form, the CDR3 reads TGTGCCAGCAGTGATCGCAGGGGCGTCATGAACACTGAAGCTTTCTTT.

This chain uses TRBV7-9 with TRBJ2-2; 7 positions agree with TRBD2. Germline V lookup: CDR1 SEHNR, CDR2 FQNEAQ (reference sequence). Trimming took 5 bases from V and 4 from J; bases not matched to a gene: 4. The CDR3 runs 14 residues. CDR3: CASSGGSSTGELFF. CDR3 nucleotides: TGTGCCAGCAGCGGCGGGAGTAGCACCGGGGAGCTGTTTTTT.

V and J are TRBV5-4 and TRBJ2-3; 8 bases align to TRBD2. Germline values: CDR1 SGHNT, CDR2 YYREEE (reference sequence). The CDR3 is made up of 16 amino acids. V was clipped by 0 bases and J by 1 base; unmatched bases: 4. The CDR3 sequence: CASSLEAGGRTDTQYF. The CDR3 bases are TGTGCCAGCAGCTTGGAGGCGGGAGGTCGCACAGATACGCAGTATTTT.

V is TRBV7-9 and J is TRBJ1-1; TRBD1 matches 7 bases. V was pared by 4 bases and J by 6 bases, with 11 bases of the junction left unmatched. The CDR3 extends over 15 amino acids. Germline V gives CDR1 SEHNR, CDR2 FQNEAQ (reference sequence). As DNA, the CDR3 is TGTGCCAGCAGCTCAAAACCTACAGGGGACGCTGAAGCTTTCTTT. The encoded protein is CASSSKPTGDAEAFF. The full variable domain, completed using reference TRBV7-9 and TRBJ1-1, is DTGVSQNPRHKITKRGQNVTFRCDPISEHNRLYWYRQTLGQGPEFLTYFQNEAQLEKSRLLSDRFSAERPKGSFSTLEIQRTEQGDSAMYLCASSSKPTGDAEAFFGQGTRLTVV.

This clone was observed a single time. V gene TRBV7-2 combines with J gene TRBJ2-7, with D possibly TRBD1 on 5 matching bases. Trimming pared 1 base from V and 4 bases from J, leaving 20 bases between. Germline V CDR1 and CDR2: SGHTA, FQGNSA. The CDR3 sequence is 17 residues long. In DNA form, the CDR3 reads TGTGCCAGCAGCTTAGGAGGCCCAGGGCAAATCGGGTACGAGCAGTACTTC. Its translation is CASSLGGPGQIGYEQYF.

The chain employs TRBV19 and TRBJ1-5, with 7 bases fitting TRBD1. The trim removed 7 bases at V and 4 bases at J, leaving 22 bases unmatched. This CDR3 contains 19 residues. CDR1 is LNHDA, CDR2 SQIVND, per germline (reference sequence). The DNA of the CDR3 is TGTGCCAGTATTTCCTCTTGGGGGACAGAAACTGCTTTTAATCAGCCCCAGCATTTT. As protein: CASISSWGTETAFNQPQHF.

The CDR3 DNA reads TGTGCCAGCAGCAAAGGAAAAGGGGCTCCGAAAGGTAGTCCCATATTGAACACTGAAGCTTTCTTT. As protein: CASSKGKGAPKGSPILNTEAFF. The chain has TRBV21-1 and TRBJ1-1; TRBD1, the D gene given by the table, was not confirmed from the DNA. TRBV21-1 is recorded as a pseudogene. The CDR3 covers 22 residues.

This chain's CDR3 is CAISARQGANTEAFF. The CDR3 DNA reads TGTGCCATCAGTGCCCGACAGGGGGCGAACACTGAAGCTTTCTTT. This chain uses TRBV10-3 with TRBJ1-1; 10 bases agree with TRBD1. Germline CDR1 reads ENHRY; CDR2 reads SYGVKD. The CDR3 is made up of 15 amino acids. The V and J ends lost 4 bases and 1 base, in that order; junction bases with no gene match: 3.